This is a list of T cell receptor beta chains from one sample in a study of neurological immune-mediated disorders. Each CDR3 protein is one row after TCRdb ran MiXCR on the 5' RACE reads. The sample holds about 49,000 distinct CDR3 sequences, about 8% seen once. Sequenced input: PBMCs. All receptors come from a woman in her 40s in good health. The CDR3 runs from the conserved cysteine through the conserved F or W. A D gene is named only where the DNA matches it firmly.

>TRBD1|TRBV2
CASRTGDNYGYTF
>-|TRBV5-1
CASRFRVVPDTQYF
>-|TRBV6-1
CASNEQGQDEQYF
>-|TRBV4-1
CASSSGYYGYTF
>-|TRBV15
CATSRGSGYGYTF
>-|TRBV20-1
CSATSGGSTDTQYF
>TRBD1|TRBV6-1
CASSEGGQYSGAFF
>-|TRBV10-1
CATSVGYTDTQYF
>-|TRBV20-1
CSAPLSTVNTEAFF
>-|TRBV4-3
CASSPGFAAGELFF
>-|TRBV7-2
CASSSILLASYNEQFF
>TRBD1|TRBV7-2
CASSSYSGQNNEQFF
>-|TRBV5-6
CASSLGWRRERQKDEQFF
>TRBD1|TRBV4-1
CASSRGQGNYGYTF
>-|TRBV14
CASSQGNTEAFF
>TRBD1|TRBV29-1
CSAGDRVGTQYF
>-|TRBV9
CASSPRGIPGGEAFF
>-|TRBV10-1
CASSESLYNEQFF
>-|TRBV7-8
CASSLVSPGAANEKLFF
>-|TRBV18
CASSETRSTEAFF
>-|TRBV11-3
CASSPRGGHEQFF
>TRBD1|TRBV24-1
CATSDGQAYNEQFF
>-|TRBV10-1
CASSERYKPYEQYF
>TRBD1|TRBV7-2
CASSFRDRGYNGQFF
>-|TRBV7-2
CASSPQFRRLAKNIQYF
>-|TRBV6-5
CASRNPGRHSYNEQFF
>-|TRBV10-3
CAISPDRGISYEQYF
>-|TRBV6-5
CASSLGGWGAVTEAFF
>-|TRBV10-1
CASSDGRAYGYTF
>-|TRBV15
CATSSPGVYEQYF
>TRBD1|TRBV7-2
CASSLGQGLGYTF
>TRBD1|TRBV20-1
CSARFRGDTEAFF
>TRBD1|TRBV9
CASSPRQGRNGELFF
>TRBD2|TRBV6-4
CASSVGRETGDEQFF
>-|TRBV7-2
CASGWRGYTDTQYF
>-|TRBV7-9
CASSLRKGQPQHF
>TRBD1|TRBV20-1
CSGTGFRANYGYTF
>TRBD2|TRBV4-3
CASSQVLAGGHEQYF
>-|TRBV5-1
CASSLAEASVNYGYTF
>-|TRBV7-2
CASSSRGRSGPFPSTDTQYF
>-|TRBV6-9
CASNLSGYTF
>-|TRBV12-3/TRBV12-4
CASSFTADQFF
>TRBD1|TRBV15
CATTRDRFSEQFF
>TRBD1|TRBV4-1
CASSWGQSGNQPQHF